These 2 T cell receptor beta chains came from one sample sequenced in a study of cytomegalovirus exposure and HLA in healthy donors. The PCR was carried out with 60 Vbeta primers and 13 Jbeta primers. Measured with immunoSEQ multiplex PCR; TCRdb has only the in-frame clones, and not every one. The sample lists 93,000 or so clones, 75% to 85% occurring once. Sequenced material: PBMCs. These receptors were obtained from a woman between 18 and 30 years old in good health and CMV-seropositive.

The CDR3 DNA is TGTGCCAGTAGTACTGGACTAGCAAGCAATGAGCAGTTCTTC. Translated, it gives CASSTGLASNEQFF. The rearrangement links TRBV19 to TRBJ2-1; 8 positions agree with TRBD2. CDR3 size: 14 residues. Losses at the gene ends were 4 bases for V and 6 bases for J; bases not matched to a gene: 5. Germline V gene lookup returns CDR1 LNHDA and CDR2 SQIVND (reference sequence).

This chain links TRBV18 with TRBJ2-5, with D perhaps TRBD2 (7 bases). The germline V and J ends were trimmed by 0 bases and 4 bases, with 15 bases remaining between them. Germline V gene data show CDR1 as KGHSH and CDR2 as LQKENI. CDR3 length: 16 amino acids. DNA for the CDR3: TGTGCCAGCTCACCACCCTCGGGGGGCGTAGGAGAGACCCAGTACTTC. Its protein product is CASSPPSGGVGETQYF. Full variable domain (remainder filled in from reference TRBV18 and TRBJ2-5): NAGVMQNPRHLVRRRGQEARLRCSPMKGHSHVYWYRQLPEEGLKFMVYLQKENIIDESGMPKERFSAEFPKEGPSILRIQQVVRGDSAAYFCASSPPSGGVGETQYFGPGTRLLVL.